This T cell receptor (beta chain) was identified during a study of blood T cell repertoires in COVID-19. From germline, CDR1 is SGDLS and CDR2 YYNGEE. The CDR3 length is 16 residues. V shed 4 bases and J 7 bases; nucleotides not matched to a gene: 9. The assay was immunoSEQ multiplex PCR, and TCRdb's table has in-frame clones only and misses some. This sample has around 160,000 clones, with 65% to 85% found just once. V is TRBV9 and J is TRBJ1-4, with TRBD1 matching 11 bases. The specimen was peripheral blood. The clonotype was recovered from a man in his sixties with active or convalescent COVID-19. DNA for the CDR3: TGTGCCAGCAGCCGCCCCCCGGGACAGGGGGTTGAAAAACTGTTTTTT. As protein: CASSRPPGQGVEKLFF.